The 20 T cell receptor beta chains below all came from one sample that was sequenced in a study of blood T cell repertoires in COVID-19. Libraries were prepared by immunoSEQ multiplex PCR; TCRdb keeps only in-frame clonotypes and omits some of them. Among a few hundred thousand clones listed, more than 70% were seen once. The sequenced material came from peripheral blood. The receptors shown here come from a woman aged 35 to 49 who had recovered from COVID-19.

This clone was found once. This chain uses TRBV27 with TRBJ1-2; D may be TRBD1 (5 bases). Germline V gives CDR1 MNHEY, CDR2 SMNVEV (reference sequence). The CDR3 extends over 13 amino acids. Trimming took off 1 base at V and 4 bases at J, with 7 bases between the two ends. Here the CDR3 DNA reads TGTGCCAGCAGTTTATACGGGGGCTATGGCTACACCTTC. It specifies CASSLYGGYGYTF.

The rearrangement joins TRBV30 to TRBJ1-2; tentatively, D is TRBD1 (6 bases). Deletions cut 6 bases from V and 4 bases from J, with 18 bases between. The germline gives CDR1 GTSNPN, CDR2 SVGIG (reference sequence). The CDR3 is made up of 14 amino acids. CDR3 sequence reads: CACPGADVSYGYTF. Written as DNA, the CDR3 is TGTGCCTGCCCAGGGGCCGACGTTTCCTATGGCTACACCTTC.

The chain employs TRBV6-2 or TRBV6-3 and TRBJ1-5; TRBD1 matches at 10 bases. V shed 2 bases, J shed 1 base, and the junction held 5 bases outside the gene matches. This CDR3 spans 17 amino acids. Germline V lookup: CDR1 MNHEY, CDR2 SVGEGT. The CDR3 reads CASSYGQGDGSNQPQHF. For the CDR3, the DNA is TGTGCCAGCAGTTACGGACAGGGGGATGGGAGCAATCAGCCCCAGCATTTT.

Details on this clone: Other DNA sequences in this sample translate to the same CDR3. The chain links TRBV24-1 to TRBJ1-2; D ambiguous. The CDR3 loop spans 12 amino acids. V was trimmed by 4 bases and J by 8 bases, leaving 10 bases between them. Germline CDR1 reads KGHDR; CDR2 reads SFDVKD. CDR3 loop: CATSDSAGGYTF. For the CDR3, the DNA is TGTGCCACCAGTGACTCGGCGGGCGGCTACACCTTC.

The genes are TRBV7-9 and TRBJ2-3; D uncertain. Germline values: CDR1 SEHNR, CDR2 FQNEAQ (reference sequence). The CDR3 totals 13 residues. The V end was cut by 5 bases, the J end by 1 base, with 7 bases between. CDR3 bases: TGTGCCAGCAGCCAGCTAGGCACAGATACGCAGTATTTT. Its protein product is CASSQLGTDTQYF.

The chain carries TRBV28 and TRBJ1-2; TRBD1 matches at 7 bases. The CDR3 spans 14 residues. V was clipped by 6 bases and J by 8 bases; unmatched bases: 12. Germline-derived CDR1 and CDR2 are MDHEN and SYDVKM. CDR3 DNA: TGTGCCAGCAGCCCCTATTGGACAGGCGGCGGCTACACCTTC. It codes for CASSPYWTGGGYTF.

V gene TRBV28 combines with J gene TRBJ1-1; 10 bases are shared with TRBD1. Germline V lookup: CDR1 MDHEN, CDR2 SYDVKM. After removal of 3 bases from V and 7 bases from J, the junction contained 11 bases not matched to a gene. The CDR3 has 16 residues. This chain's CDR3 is CASSFWVDRGRDEAFF. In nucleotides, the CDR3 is TGTGCCAGCAGTTTTTGGGTCGACAGGGGGCGGGATGAAGCTTTCTTT.

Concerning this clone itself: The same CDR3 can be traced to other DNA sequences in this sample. CDR3 coding DNA: TGTGCCAGCAGTGAACAGGGAGGCTATGGCTACACCTTC. Encoded protein: CASSEQGGYGYTF. The J gene is TRBJ1-2, the V gene TRBV25-1; D possibly corresponds to TRBD1 (5 bases). CDR3 length equals 13 residues. Trimming removed 2 bases from V and 4 bases from J, with 8 bases in between. Germline V gene data show CDR1 as MGHDK and CDR2 as SYGVNS.

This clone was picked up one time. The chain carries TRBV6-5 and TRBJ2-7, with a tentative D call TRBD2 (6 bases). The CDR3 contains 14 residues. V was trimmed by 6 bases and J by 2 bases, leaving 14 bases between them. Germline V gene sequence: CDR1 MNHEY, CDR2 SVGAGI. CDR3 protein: CASSRAGSPYEQYV. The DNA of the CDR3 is TGTGCCAGCAGCCGAGCGGGCAGCCCCTACGAGCAGTACGTC.

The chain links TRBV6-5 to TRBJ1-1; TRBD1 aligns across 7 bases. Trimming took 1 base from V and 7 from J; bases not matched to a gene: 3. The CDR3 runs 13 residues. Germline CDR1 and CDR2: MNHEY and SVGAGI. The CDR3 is CASSYWGDSEAFF. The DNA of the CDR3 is TGTGCCAGCAGTTACTGGGGGGACAGTGAAGCTTTCTTT.

DNA for the CDR3: TGTGCCACCGCGGGGGGCTACGAGCAGTACGTC. Protein: CATAGGYEQYV. This rearrangement joins TRBV27 to TRBJ2-7; 8 nucleotides line up with TRBD2. V was pared by 10 bases and J by 3 bases, with 2 bases of the junction left unmatched. The CDR3 runs 11 residues. Germline V gene sequence: CDR1 MNHEY, CDR2 SMNVEV (reference sequence).

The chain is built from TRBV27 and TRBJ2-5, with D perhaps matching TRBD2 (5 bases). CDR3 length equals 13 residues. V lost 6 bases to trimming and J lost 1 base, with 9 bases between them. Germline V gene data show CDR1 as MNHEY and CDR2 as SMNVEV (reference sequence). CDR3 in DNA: TGTGCCAGCAGCCGCCGGGGCCAAGAGACCCAGTACTTC. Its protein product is CASSRRGQETQYF.

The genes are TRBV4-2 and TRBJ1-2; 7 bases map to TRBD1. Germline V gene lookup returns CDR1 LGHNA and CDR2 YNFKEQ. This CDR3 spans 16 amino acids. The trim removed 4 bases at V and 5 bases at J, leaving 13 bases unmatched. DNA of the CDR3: TGTGCCAGCAGCCCCCCTCGACAGGGCCGGGAGTATGGCTACACCTTC. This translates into CASSPPRQGREYGYTF.

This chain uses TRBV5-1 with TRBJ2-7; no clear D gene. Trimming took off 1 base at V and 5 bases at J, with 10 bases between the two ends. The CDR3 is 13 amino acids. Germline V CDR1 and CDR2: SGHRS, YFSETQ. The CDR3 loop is CASSLWPTNEQYF. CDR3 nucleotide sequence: TGCGCCAGCAGCTTGTGGCCCACCAACGAGCAGTACTTC. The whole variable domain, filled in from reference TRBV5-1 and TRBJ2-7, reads KAGVTQTPRYLIKTRGQQVTLSCSPISGHRSVSWYQQTPGQGLQFLFEYFSETQRNKGNFPGRFSGRQFSNSRSEMNVSTLELGDSALYLCASSLWPTNEQYFGPGTRLTVT.

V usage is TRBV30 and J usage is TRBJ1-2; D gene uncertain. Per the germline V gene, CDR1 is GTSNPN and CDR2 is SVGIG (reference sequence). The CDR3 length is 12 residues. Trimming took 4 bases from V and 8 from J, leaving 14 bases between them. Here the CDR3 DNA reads TGTGCCTGGATCAATCCCGCGCGGGGCTACACCTTC. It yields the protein CAWINPARGYTF.

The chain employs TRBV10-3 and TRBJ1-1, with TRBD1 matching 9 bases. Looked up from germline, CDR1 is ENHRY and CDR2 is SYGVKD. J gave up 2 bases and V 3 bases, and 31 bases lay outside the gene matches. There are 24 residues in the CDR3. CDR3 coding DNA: TGTGCCATCAGTGAACAACCCAGCAACCCGACTACAGCGGGACAGGGCCCCTTTAACACTGAAGCTTTCTTT. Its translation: CAISEQPSNPTTAGQGPFNTEAFF.

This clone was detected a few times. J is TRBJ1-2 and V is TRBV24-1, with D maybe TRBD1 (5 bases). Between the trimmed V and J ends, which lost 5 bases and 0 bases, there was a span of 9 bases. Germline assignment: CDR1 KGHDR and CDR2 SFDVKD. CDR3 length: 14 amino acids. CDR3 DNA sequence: TGTGCCACCAGTGGGCGACAGTCTAACTATGGCTACACCTTC. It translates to CATSGRQSNYGYTF.

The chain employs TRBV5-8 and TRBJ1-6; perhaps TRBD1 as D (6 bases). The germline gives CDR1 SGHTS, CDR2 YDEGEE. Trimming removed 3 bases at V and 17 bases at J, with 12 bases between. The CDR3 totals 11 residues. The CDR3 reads CASSWGPVFHF. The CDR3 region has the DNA TGTGCCAGCAGCTGGGGGCCCGTCTTCCACTTT. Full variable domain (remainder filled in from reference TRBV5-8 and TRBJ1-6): EAGVTQSPTHLIKTRGQQATLRCSPISGHTSVYWYQQALGLGLQFLLWYDEGEERNRGNFPPRFSGRQFPNYSSELNVNALELEDSALYLCASSWGPVFHFGNGTRLTVT.

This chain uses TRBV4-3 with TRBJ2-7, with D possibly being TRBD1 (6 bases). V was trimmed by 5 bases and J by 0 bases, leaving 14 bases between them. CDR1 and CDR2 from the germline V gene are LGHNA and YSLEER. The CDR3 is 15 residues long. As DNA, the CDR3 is TGCGCCAGCAGCGGGGGCCGGGACAACTCCTACGAGCAGTACTTC. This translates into CASSGGRDNSYEQYF.

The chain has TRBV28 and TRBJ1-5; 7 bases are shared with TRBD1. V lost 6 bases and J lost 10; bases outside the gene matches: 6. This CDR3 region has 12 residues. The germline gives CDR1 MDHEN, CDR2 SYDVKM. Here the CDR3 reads CASRPGGHPQHF. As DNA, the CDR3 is TGTGCCAGCAGGCCAGGGGGGCATCCCCAGCATTTT.